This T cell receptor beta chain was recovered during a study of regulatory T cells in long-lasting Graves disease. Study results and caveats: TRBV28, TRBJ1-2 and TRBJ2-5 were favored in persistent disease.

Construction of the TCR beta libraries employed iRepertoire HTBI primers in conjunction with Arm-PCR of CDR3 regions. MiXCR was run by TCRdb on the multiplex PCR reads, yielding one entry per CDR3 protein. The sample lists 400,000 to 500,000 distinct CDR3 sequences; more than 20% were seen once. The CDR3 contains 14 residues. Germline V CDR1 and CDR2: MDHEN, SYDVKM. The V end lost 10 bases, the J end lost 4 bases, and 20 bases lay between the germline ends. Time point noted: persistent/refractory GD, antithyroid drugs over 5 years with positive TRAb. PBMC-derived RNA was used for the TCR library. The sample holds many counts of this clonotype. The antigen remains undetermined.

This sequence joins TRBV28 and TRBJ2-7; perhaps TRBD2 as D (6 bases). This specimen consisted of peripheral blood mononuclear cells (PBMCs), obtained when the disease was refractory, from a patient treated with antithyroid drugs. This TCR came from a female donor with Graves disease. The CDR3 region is CATSEGLVDYEQYF. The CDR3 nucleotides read TGTGCCACGTCAGAGGGACTCGTGGATTACGAGCAGTACTTC.